This passage covers 5 T cell receptor beta chains from one sample sequenced in a study of cytomegalovirus exposure and HLA in healthy donors. PCR involved 60 Vbeta and 13 Jbeta primers. The data were produced by immunoSEQ multiplex PCR, yet TCRdb's version contains in-frame clones alone and is incomplete. The table has 200,000 to 250,000 clones, roughly 84% seen once; the top ten hold roughly 0.22%. The sequenced sample was PBMCs. The source is a girl aged 2 to 9 in good health and CMV-seronegative.

On this clone: Other DNA sequences in this sample translate to the same CDR3. CDR3 in amino acids: CASSPTSGASTDTQYF. DNA of the CDR3: TGCGCCAGCAGTCCTACTAGCGGGGCCAGCACAGATACGCAGTATTTT. This chain uses TRBV5-1 with TRBJ2-3; TRBD2 aligns across 10 bases. The germline V gene encodes CDR1 SGHRS and CDR2 YFSETQ. V was clipped by 5 bases and J by 0 bases; unmatched bases: 6. This CDR3 is 16 amino acids long.

This chain uses TRBV5-4 with TRBJ1-1, with D maybe TRBD1 (5 bases). The CDR3 covers 16 residues. Germline loops: CDR1 SGHNT, CDR2 YYREEE (reference sequence). V was pared by 0 bases and J by 0 bases, with 12 bases between. The DNA of the CDR3 is TGTGCCAGCAGCTTGGGTACAGGCAGAATGAACACTGAAGCTTTCTTT. This sequence encodes CASSLGTGRMNTEAFF.

The rearrangement uses TRBV27 and TRBJ2-4; 12 bases map to TRBD2. Germline trimming cut 3 bases from V and 0 bases from J; bases unmatched to any gene: 0. CDR1 and CDR2 from the germline V gene are MNHEY and SMNVEV (reference sequence). The CDR3 runs 16 residues. This chain's CDR3 is CASSLGLAGAKNIQYF. The CDR3 DNA reads as TGTGCCAGCAGTTTGGGACTAGCGGGAGCCAAAAACATTCAGTACTTC.

The chain combines TRBV4-1 with TRBJ1-2; D is ambiguous. The V and J ends lost 1 base and 12 bases respectively, with 21 bases between them. The CDR3 sequence is 15 residues long. Germline V CDR1 and CDR2: MGHRA, YSYEKL. CDR3 bases: TGCGCCAGCAGCCAAGTGTCCCAGGTACAGACCGGGGACACCTTC. It translates to CASSQVSQVQTGDTF.

This chain uses TRBV10-2 with TRBJ2-3; 7 bases line up with TRBD2. Germline CDR1 is WSHSY and CDR2 is SAAADI. The CDR3 has 18 residues. V trimming: 2 bases; J trimming: 2 bases; junction bases outside the gene matches: 13. The CDR3: CASSEGAGGTGYTDTQYF. The CDR3 DNA follows: TGCGCCAGCAGTGAGGGGGCCGGGGGGACGGGGTACACAGATACGCAGTATTTT.